This T cell receptor beta chain was observed in a study of cytomegalovirus exposure and HLA in healthy donors. The CDR3 is 11 residues long. V lost 4 bases to trimming and J lost 3 bases, with 4 bases between them. Germline CDR1 and CDR2: MDHEN and SYDVKM. The study, taken as a whole, reports: Most sequenced TCRs were rare (though some public TCRs occurred in many donors).

Both 60 Vbeta primers and 13 Jbeta primers went into the PCR. Repertoires were generated with immunoSEQ multiplex PCR, while TCRdb's copy carries only in-frame clones and drops some. The sample yields 180,000 or so clones, 75% seen once. Worth noting for this clone: Antigen specificity is unknown.

The clonotype comes from a woman between 40 and 55 years old in good health and CMV-seropositive. The rearrangement joins TRBV28 to TRBJ2-7; unclear D gene. Input material: PBMCs. Here the CDR3 reads CASSYYYEQYF. Here the CDR3 DNA reads TGTGCCAGCAGTTACTACTACGAGCAGTACTTC.